One and the same sample provided the 19 T cell receptor beta chains below, sequenced in a study of shared clonotypes between healthy human individuals. The assay was immunoSEQ multiplex PCR, and TCRdb's table has in-frame clones only and misses some. Of some 680,000 clones listed, around 73% are singletons. Material for sequencing was memory CD4+ T cells sorted from blood. Subset defined: CD45RA-negative fraction. The receptors shown here come from a woman aged 25 to 45 in good health.

V and J are TRBV11-2 and TRBJ2-2; D remains ambiguous. Germline CDR1 and CDR2: SGHAT and FQNNGV. The CDR3 runs 17 residues. Trimming took off 0 bases at V and 1 base at J, with 12 bases between the two ends. The CDR3 region has the DNA TGTGCCAGCAGCTTAGACGACCGGGCTCTGAACACCGGGGAGCTGTTTTTT. This encodes CASSLDDRALNTGELFF. Full variable domain (missing parts from reference TRBV11-2 and TRBJ2-2): EAGVAQSPRYKIIEKRQSVAFWCNPISGHATLYWYQQILGQGPKLLIQFQNNGVVDDSQLPKDRFSAERLKGVDSTLKIQPAKLEDSAVYLCASSLDDRALNTGELFFGEGSRLTVL.

The V call is TRBV7-9, the J call TRBJ2-7; 12 nucleotides agree with TRBD2. The junction had 6 bases not matched to a gene; V was cut back by 3 bases and J by 6 bases. Germline assignment: CDR1 SEHNR and CDR2 FQNEAQ (reference sequence). The CDR3 spans 15 residues. Here the CDR3 DNA reads TGTGCCAGCAGCTTGGTTCTAGCGGGAGGGATCGAGCAGTACTTC. Its translation: CASSLVLAGGIEQYF.

This chain connects TRBV7-8 to TRBJ1-5, with 10 positions matching TRBD1. After removal of 5 bases from V and 6 bases from J, the junction contained 7 bases not matched to a gene. This CDR3 is built from 15 residues. In germline, CDR1 is SGHVS, CDR2 FQNEAQ. The CDR3 sequence: CASSTDRGRFQPQHF. In DNA form, the CDR3 reads TGTGCCAGCAGCACAGACAGGGGGCGTTTTCAGCCCCAGCATTTT.

A few counts support this clone. The chain recombines TRBV2 with TRBJ1-5; TRBD1 might be the D (5 bases). The CDR3 runs 13 residues. The V end was cut by 7 bases, the J end by 11 bases, with 18 bases between. Germline V gene data show CDR1 as SNHLY and CDR2 as FYNNEI. CDR3 DNA: TGTGCCAGCAACAACGGGGGAGAGGGAGCCCAGCATTTT. As protein: CASNNGGEGAQHF.

This clone is a singleton in its sample. V and J are TRBV9 and TRBJ1-3; tentative D call: TRBD1 (5 bases). There are 14 residues in the CDR3. The germline V gene encodes CDR1 SGDLS and CDR2 YYNGEE. Trimming stripped 3 bases from V and 1 base from J, with 8 bases between. CDR3 residues: CASSETVSGNTIYF. DNA for the CDR3: TGTGCCAGCAGCGAGACAGTGTCTGGAAACACCATATATTTT.

The rearrangement joins TRBV27 to TRBJ2-1; D might be TRBD1 (6 bases). The CDR3 spans 15 residues. Trimming removed 6 bases from V and 4 bases from J, with 16 bases in between. Per the germline V gene, CDR1 is MNHEY and CDR2 is SMNVEV (reference sequence). The CDR3 coding sequence is TGTGCCAGCAGCCTACAGGGTAGGCGGTACAATGAGCAGTTCTTC. Protein product: CASSLQGRRYNEQFF.

The CDR3 here is CSDGQESQETQYF. The CDR3, as DNA: TGCAGCGATGGACAGGAAAGTCAAGAGACCCAGTACTTC. This chain connects TRBV29-1 to TRBJ2-5; 7 bases are a match to TRBD1. This CDR3 contains 13 residues. V shed 7 bases, J shed 2 bases, and the junction held 7 bases outside the gene matches. Germline-derived CDR1 and CDR2 are SQVTM and ANQGSEA. Complete variable domain (other parts from reference TRBV29-1 and TRBJ2-5): SAVISQKPSRDICQRGTSLTIQCQVDSQVTMMFWYRQQPGQSLTLIATANQGSEATYESGFVIDKFPISRPNLTFSTLTVSNMSPEDSSIYLCSDGQESQETQYFGPGTRLLVL.

This clone has only one observation. The chain couples TRBV28 to TRBJ2-1, with D uncertain. The CDR3 length is 15 residues. V was clipped by 6 bases and J by 4 bases, with 16 bases between them. From germline, CDR1 is MDHEN and CDR2 SYDVKM. The CDR3 DNA follows: TGTGCCAGCAGCCCCGCCTCGACAATATACAATGAGCAGTTCTTC. Protein: CASSPASTIYNEQFF.

Written as DNA, the CDR3 is TGTGCCAGCAGCCCTATTGGGACAGGGAATTCCTACGAGCAGTACTTC. Translation gives CASSPIGTGNSYEQYF. The chain uses TRBV25-1 and TRBJ2-7; 9 bases line up with TRBD1. With 6 bases clipped from V and 1 base from J, the junction kept 10 bases outside the gene matches. The germline V gene encodes CDR1 MGHDK and CDR2 SYGVNS. The CDR3 sequence is 16 residues long.

This clone was detected a few times. V usage is TRBV6-5 and J usage is TRBJ2-7; 10 bases match TRBD2. The CDR3 totals 15 residues. Germline V gene sequence: CDR1 MNHEY, CDR2 SVGAGI. V was clipped by 7 bases and J by 6 bases; unmatched bases: 12. In DNA, the CDR3 is TGTGCCAGCACCCCAGGTCTAGCGGGAGAGGGCGAGCAGTACTTC. Encoded protein: CASTPGLAGEGEQYF.

The genes are TRBV2 and TRBJ1-2; weak D call: TRBD1 (5 bases). The CDR3 contains 13 residues. Trimming left V 4 bases short and J 7 bases short, with 13 bases between. Germline-derived CDR1 and CDR2 are SNHLY and FYNNEI. The CDR3 is CASSVRDTGGYTF. In nucleotides, the CDR3 is TGTGCCAGCAGTGTCAGGGATACGGGTGGCTACACCTTC.

This clone came up a few times. The chain combines TRBV7-6 with TRBJ2-2; no reliable D call. The CDR3 spans 14 residues. CDR1 and CDR2 (germline): SGHVS, FNYEAQ. Trimming pared 0 bases from V and 3 bases from J, leaving 5 bases between. CDR3 in amino acids: CASSLAHDTGELFF. CDR3 in DNA: TGTGCCAGCAGCTTAGCGCATGACACCGGGGAGCTGTTTTTT.

The chain combines TRBV5-6 with TRBJ1-1, with TRBD1 identical over 7 bases. J gave up 1 base and V 4 bases, and 4 bases lay outside the gene matches. The V gene's germline CDR1 is SGHDT and CDR2 YYEEEE. The length of the CDR3 is 14 residues. CDR3 sequence reads: CASSKSGGNTEAFF. The CDR3 bases are TGTGCCAGCAGCAAGTCAGGGGGGAACACTGAAGCTTTCTTT.

V and J are TRBV4-1 and TRBJ2-7; D uncertain. The CDR3 spans 12 residues. Germline CDR1 is MGHRA and CDR2 is YSYEKL. V was shortened by 6 bases and J by 6 bases, with 12 bases between the two germline ends. The DNA for the CDR3 is TGCGCCAGCAGTCCCTACCGAGGCGAGCAGTACTTC. Translating gives CASSPYRGEQYF.

This clone was found many times. V gene TRBV4-1 combines with J gene TRBJ2-7, with 7 bases identical to TRBD1. The germline CDR1 and CDR2 sequences are MGHRA and YSYEKL. This CDR3 is 16 amino acids long. Trimming removed 3 bases from V and 3 bases from J; junction bases left unmatched: 11. CDR3 amino acids: CASSHSNRGSIYEQYF. The CDR3 DNA is TGCGCCAGCAGCCATAGTAACAGGGGTAGTATCTACGAGCAGTACTTC.

This chain joins TRBV2 and TRBJ2-7; D not resolved. Germline CDR1 is SNHLY and CDR2 is FYNNEI. This CDR3 region has 16 residues. With 6 bases removed from V and 2 bases from J, the gap between germline ends came to 20 bases. In DNA form, the CDR3 reads TGTGCCAGCAGCTCAGTGGGTCCCCCGGTGCCCTACGAGCAGTACTTC. This translates into CASSSVGPPVPYEQYF.

This sequence joins TRBV5-6 and TRBJ2-7, with 8 positions matching TRBD1. Germline values: CDR1 SGHDT, CDR2 YYEEEE. This CDR3 is 14 amino acids long. Trimming removed 7 bases from V and 7 bases from J; junction bases left unmatched: 13. The CDR3 bases are TGTGCCAGCGAGGGGACAGGACCACTTCGGGAGCAGTACTTC. Its protein product is CASEGTGPLREQYF. Complete variable domain (other parts from reference TRBV5-6 and TRBJ2-7): DAGVTQSPTHLIKTRGQQVTLRCSPKSGHDTVSWYQQALGQGPQFIFQYYEEEERQRGNFPDRFSGHQFPNYSSELNVNALLLGDSALYLCASEGTGPLREQYFGPGTRLTVT.

The chain employs TRBV5-1 and TRBJ2-3, with D maybe TRBD2 (6 bases). Germline V gives CDR1 SGHRS, CDR2 YFSETQ. Trimming removed 4 bases from V and 2 bases from J, with 17 bases in between. The CDR3 runs to 16 residues. For the CDR3, the DNA is TGCGCCAGCAGCGTCCAGGGAGGCCCCCCCACAGATACGCAGTATTTT. It translates to CASSVQGGPPTDTQYF.

V usage is TRBV7-3 and J usage is TRBJ2-1; 11 bases align to TRBD2. The CDR3 has 15 amino acids. After removal of 5 bases from V and 7 bases from J, the junction contained 7 bases not matched to a gene. Germline-derived CDR1 and CDR2 are SGHTA and FQGTGA. The CDR3 reads CASSPLAGGGNEQFF. The CDR3 bases are TGTGCCAGCAGCCCCCTAGCGGGAGGTGGAAATGAGCAGTTCTTC.